A selection of T cell receptor beta chains follows, all from one sample in a study of CD8 T cells in ankylosing spondylitis. TCRdb recomputed calls from the 5' RACE reads with MiXCR, one row per CDR3 protein. The sample includes approximately 250,000 distinct CDR3 sequences, 7% to 10% of them seen just once. Sequenced input: blood, either unsorted or a sorted T cell fraction (not recorded which). These receptors all stem from a female donor with ankylosing spondylitis or in good health (not recorded which). Both conserved end residues are part of each CDR3. A D gene is named only where the DNA matches it firmly. Where a row states a size, it is once, few, many or the class of an expanded clone; other rows omit it.

v_call: TRBV10-3; d_call: -; j_call: TRBJ2-3; clone_size: many; cdr3_aa: CATRRGSSSTDTQYF; cdr3_nt: TGTGCCACCCGGAGAGGAAGTTCTAGCACAGATACGCAGTATTTT
v_call: TRBV27; d_call: TRBD2; j_call: TRBJ2-1; clone_size: few; cdr3_aa: CASSFSLAGGLPNF; cdr3_nt: TGTGCCAGCAGTTTTAGTCTAGCGGGAGGCCTACCCAACTTC
v_call: TRBV6-2/TRBV6-3; d_call: TRBD1; j_call: TRBJ2-1; clone_size: few; cdr3_aa: CASRPTGGNEQFF; cdr3_nt: TGTGCCAGCAGGCCTACAGGGGGCAATGAGCAGTTCTTC
v_call: TRBV7-9; d_call: -; j_call: TRBJ2-1; clone_size: -; cdr3_aa: CASSLDVGAVYNEQFF; cdr3_nt: TGTGCCAGCAGCTTAGATGTAGGAGCGGTCTACAATGAGCAGTTCTTC
v_call: TRBV29-1; d_call: TRBD2; j_call: TRBJ2-5; clone_size: many; cdr3_aa: CSVDLAGPQETQYF; cdr3_nt: TGCAGCGTTGACCTAGCGGGGCCCCAAGAGACCCAGTACTTC
v_call: TRBV12-3/TRBV12-4; d_call: TRBD1; j_call: TRBJ2-7; clone_size: many; cdr3_aa: CASSQDRGFYEQYF; cdr3_nt: TGTGCCAGCAGTCAGGACAGGGGCTTTTACGAGCAGTACTTC
v_call: TRBV5-5; d_call: -; j_call: TRBJ2-1; clone_size: -; cdr3_aa: CASSLEGSGSEQFF; cdr3_nt: TGTGCCAGCAGCTTGGAGGGTAGTGGGAGTGAGCAGTTCTTC
v_call: TRBV5-4; d_call: TRBD1; j_call: TRBJ1-6; clone_size: few; cdr3_aa: CASSHDRVNTPLHF; cdr3_nt: TGTGCCAGCAGCCATGACAGGGTAAACACACCCCTCCACTTT
v_call: TRBV5-1; d_call: -; j_call: TRBJ2-1; clone_size: many; cdr3_aa: CASSLGGGGYVYNEQFF; cdr3_nt: TGCGCCAGCAGCTTGGGCGGAGGGGGCTATGTCTACAATGAGCAGTTCTTC
v_call: TRBV6-1; d_call: -; j_call: TRBJ1-1; clone_size: many; cdr3_aa: CASSPAGGTEAFF; cdr3_nt: TGTGCCAGCAGTCCTGCGGGGGGCACTGAAGCTTTCTTT
v_call: TRBV4-1; d_call: -; j_call: TRBJ2-5; clone_size: many; cdr3_aa: CASSQRGARDETQYF; cdr3_nt: TGCGCCAGCAGCCAACGGGGGGCGCGGGACGAGACCCAGTACTTC
v_call: TRBV30; d_call: TRBD1; j_call: TRBJ1-6; clone_size: many; cdr3_aa: CAWETGGDSPLHF; cdr3_nt: TGTGCCTGGGAAACAGGGGGTGATTCACCCCTCCACTTT
v_call: TRBV6-5; d_call: -; j_call: TRBJ2-7; clone_size: many; cdr3_aa: CASSYSNSYEQYF; cdr3_nt: TGTGCCAGCAGTTACTCGAACTCCTACGAGCAGTACTTC
v_call: TRBV9; d_call: -; j_call: TRBJ2-7; clone_size: many; cdr3_aa: CASSDPSGDPNSYEQYF; cdr3_nt: TGTGCCAGCAGCGACCCCTCGGGAGACCCTAATTCCTACGAGCAGTACTTC
v_call: TRBV5-1; d_call: -; j_call: TRBJ2-7; clone_size: many; cdr3_aa: CASSLAMGASYEQYF; cdr3_nt: TGCGCCAGCAGCTTGGCCATGGGGGCCTCCTACGAGCAGTACTTC
v_call: TRBV27; d_call: TRBD2; j_call: TRBJ2-3; clone_size: many; cdr3_aa: CASRPLSGRATDTQYF; cdr3_nt: TGTGCCAGCAGGCCGCTTAGCGGGAGGGCCACAGATACGCAGTATTTT
v_call: TRBV5-1; d_call: TRBD2; j_call: TRBJ2-7; clone_size: many; cdr3_aa: CASSLEAGGRFEQYF; cdr3_nt: TGCGCCAGCAGCTTGGAAGCGGGAGGGCGATTTGAGCAGTACTTC
v_call: TRBV20-1; d_call: TRBD1; j_call: TRBJ2-1; clone_size: many; cdr3_aa: CSAKRGGTALYNEQFF; cdr3_nt: TGCAGTGCTAAACGCGGTGGGACAGCGCTTTACAATGAGCAGTTCTTC
v_call: TRBV3-1; d_call: -; j_call: TRBJ1-4; clone_size: many; cdr3_aa: CASSQRRGQEKLFF; cdr3_nt: TGTGCCAGCAGCCAAAGAAGGGGCCAGGAAAAACTGTTTTTT
v_call: TRBV4-3; d_call: -; j_call: TRBJ2-2; clone_size: few; cdr3_aa: CASSQDEGRPTGELFF; cdr3_nt: TGCGCCAGCAGCCAAGATGAGGGACGGCCGACCGGGGAGCTGTTTTTT
v_call: TRBV7-3; d_call: -; j_call: TRBJ2-3; clone_size: many; cdr3_aa: CASSSGGADTQYF; cdr3_nt: TGTGCCAGCAGCTCAGGGGGGGCAGATACGCAGTATTTT
v_call: TRBV4-2; d_call: -; j_call: TRBJ2-1; clone_size: many; cdr3_aa: CASSQEESGPYNEQFF; cdr3_nt: TGTGCCAGCAGCCAAGAGGAGAGCGGTCCCTACAATGAGCAGTTCTTC
v_call: TRBV4-3; d_call: TRBD2; j_call: TRBJ2-1; clone_size: many; cdr3_aa: CASSPWTSGSSYNEQFF; cdr3_nt: TGCGCCAGCAGCCCTTGGACTAGCGGGAGCTCCTACAATGAGCAGTTCTTC
v_call: TRBV6-1; d_call: TRBD1; j_call: TRBJ2-4; clone_size: many; cdr3_aa: CASIPTDRGAKNIQYF; cdr3_nt: TGTGCCAGCATTCCGACGGACAGGGGCGCCAAAAACATTCAGTACTTC
v_call: TRBV20-1; d_call: -; j_call: TRBJ2-4; clone_size: many; cdr3_aa: CSARDFGSARAKNIQYF; cdr3_nt: TGCAGTGCTAGAGATTTCGGGTCCGCACGAGCCAAAAACATTCAGTACTTC
v_call: TRBV29-1; d_call: -; j_call: TRBJ2-7; clone_size: many; cdr3_aa: CSVKGGAYEQYF; cdr3_nt: TGCAGCGTCAAAGGGGGGGCCTACGAGCAGTACTTC
v_call: TRBV7-3; d_call: TRBD2; j_call: TRBJ2-5; clone_size: many; cdr3_aa: CASSSSGPVPRETQYF; cdr3_nt: TGTGCCAGCAGCTCTAGCGGGCCCGTACCTCGGGAGACCCAGTACTTC
v_call: TRBV12-3/TRBV12-4; d_call: -; j_call: TRBJ2-5; clone_size: many; cdr3_aa: CASSFQEQETQYF; cdr3_nt: TGTGCCAGCAGTTTCCAGGAACAAGAGACCCAGTACTTC
v_call: TRBV20-1; d_call: -; j_call: TRBJ2-5; clone_size: few; cdr3_aa: CSAVPLHGLGTQYF; cdr3_nt: TGCAGTGCCGTACCACTACACGGGCTGGGGACCCAGTACTTC
v_call: TRBV9; d_call: TRBD2; j_call: TRBJ2-2; clone_size: -; cdr3_aa: CASSPFSGPNTGELFF; cdr3_nt: TGTGCCAGCAGCCCGTTTAGCGGGCCGAACACCGGGGAGCTGTTTTTT
v_call: TRBV3-1; d_call: -; j_call: TRBJ2-1; clone_size: many; cdr3_aa: CASSLPARGDRRNEQFF; cdr3_nt: TGTGCCAGCAGCCTCCCAGCCAGGGGGGACAGAAGAAATGAGCAGTTCTTC
v_call: TRBV3-1; d_call: TRBD2; j_call: TRBJ2-3; clone_size: many; cdr3_aa: CASSPGLAGGDTQYF; cdr3_nt: TGTGCCAGCAGCCCTGGACTAGCGGGCGGGGATACGCAGTATTTT
v_call: TRBV7-2; d_call: TRBD2; j_call: TRBJ2-7; clone_size: few; cdr3_aa: CASSSPSGILYEQYF; cdr3_nt: TGTGCCAGCAGCTCCCCTAGCGGAATTCTCTACGAGCAGTACTTC
v_call: TRBV21-1; d_call: -; j_call: TRBJ2-1; clone_size: many; cdr3_aa: CASSKVPGWGNEQFF; cdr3_nt: TGTGCCAGCAGCAAGGTCCCGGGTTGGGGCAATGAGCAGTTCTTC
v_call: TRBV20-1; d_call: TRBD2; j_call: TRBJ2-1; clone_size: many; cdr3_aa: CSARDLASGSFNEQFF; cdr3_nt: TGCAGTGCTAGAGATCTGGCTAGCGGGAGTTTCAATGAGCAGTTCTTC
v_call: TRBV24-1; d_call: -; j_call: TRBJ2-3; clone_size: many; cdr3_aa: CADDRSAFQTGTDTQYF; cdr3_nt: TGTGCCGACGACAGATCAGCCTTTCAAACGGGGACAGATACGCAGTATTTT
v_call: TRBV7-2; d_call: -; j_call: TRBJ1-2; clone_size: few; cdr3_aa: CASSLVRGVDGYTF; cdr3_nt: TGTGCCAGCAGCTTAGTGCGGGGTGTCGATGGCTACACCTTC
v_call: TRBV7-9; d_call: -; j_call: TRBJ1-1; clone_size: few; cdr3_aa: CASSLRVGAAEAFF; cdr3_nt: TGTGCCAGCAGCTTAAGGGTCGGCGCGGCTGAAGCTTTCTTT
v_call: TRBV7-9; d_call: -; j_call: TRBJ2-1; clone_size: many; cdr3_aa: CASTPRARGSYNEQFF; cdr3_nt: TGTGCCAGCACCCCGAGGGCCCGGGGTTCATACAATGAGCAGTTCTTC
v_call: TRBV5-1; d_call: TRBD1; j_call: TRBJ2-7; clone_size: few; cdr3_aa: CASSSTGGFDEQYF; cdr3_nt: TGCGCCAGCAGCTCCACAGGGGGCTTTGACGAGCAGTACTTC
v_call: TRBV15; d_call: -; j_call: TRBJ2-3; clone_size: many; cdr3_aa: CATSESSTDTQYF; cdr3_nt: TGTGCCACCAGCGAGAGTTCCACAGATACGCAGTATTTT
v_call: TRBV4-1; d_call: TRBD2; j_call: TRBJ2-7; clone_size: few; cdr3_aa: CASSRNPGLEAVEQYF; cdr3_nt: TGCGCCAGCAGCCGGAACCCGGGACTAGAGGCTGTCGAGCAGTACTTC
v_call: TRBV29-1; d_call: -; j_call: TRBJ2-1; clone_size: many; cdr3_aa: CSVVLGGPYNEQFF; cdr3_nt: TGCAGCGTTGTGCTCGGGGGACCCTACAATGAGCAGTTCTTC
v_call: TRBV11-2; d_call: TRBD2; j_call: TRBJ2-7; clone_size: many; cdr3_aa: CASSRPSSGAYEQYF; cdr3_nt: TGTGCCAGCAGCCGACCCTCTAGCGGCGCCTACGAGCAGTACTTC
v_call: TRBV28; d_call: TRBD1; j_call: TRBJ2-1; clone_size: many; cdr3_aa: CASSSGTGLGDEQFF; cdr3_nt: TGTGCCAGCAGCTCCGGGACAGGGCTAGGCGATGAGCAGTTCTTC
v_call: TRBV28; d_call: -; j_call: TRBJ2-5; clone_size: many; cdr3_aa: CASSSAGTNQETQYF; cdr3_nt: TGTGCCAGCAGTTCCGCCGGGACAAACCAAGAGACCCAGTACTTC
v_call: TRBV2; d_call: TRBD1; j_call: TRBJ1-5; clone_size: many; cdr3_aa: CASTFGGQGSQPQHF; cdr3_nt: TGTGCCAGCACCTTCGGGGGACAGGGGAGTCAGCCCCAGCATTTT
v_call: TRBV6-2/TRBV6-3; d_call: -; j_call: TRBJ1-5; clone_size: many; cdr3_aa: CASSYPHFIEGNQPQHF; cdr3_nt: TGTGCCAGCAGTTACCCTCACTTTATAGAAGGGAATCAGCCCCAGCATTTT
v_call: TRBV4-1; d_call: -; j_call: TRBJ1-6; clone_size: many; cdr3_aa: CASSQERAANYNSPLHF; cdr3_nt: TGCGCCAGCAGCCAAGAAAGGGCGGCAAACTATAATTCACCCCTCCACTTT
v_call: TRBV10-1; d_call: -; j_call: TRBJ2-7; clone_size: few; cdr3_aa: CASSRDTTVHEQYF; cdr3_nt: TGCGCCAGCAGTCGGGACACGACAGTCCACGAGCAGTACTTC
v_call: TRBV7-2; d_call: -; j_call: TRBJ1-3; clone_size: -; cdr3_aa: CASSPRDNGNTIYF; cdr3_nt: TGTGCCAGCAGCCCCCGGGACAATGGAAACACCATATATTTT
v_call: TRBV20-1; d_call: -; j_call: TRBJ2-3; clone_size: many; cdr3_aa: CSAVESGRTDTQYF; cdr3_nt: TGCAGTGCCGTCGAGAGCGGGCGCACAGATACGCAGTATTTT